Listed below are T cell receptor beta chains from one sample, sequenced in a study of graft-versus-host responses after intestinal transplantation. Method: immunoSEQ multiplex PCR; TCRdb's copy keeps in-frame clones and lacks some. The table has tens of thousands of clones, around 87% seen once. Which antigens these TCRs recognize remains unknown. Here the sequenced sample was unstimulated CD8+ T cells sorted from spleen or lymph node cells, taken before transplant. The source is a human donor who was the organ donor for an intestinal transplant. The CDR3 runs from the conserved cysteine through the conserved F or W. D genes are given only for firm matches. Clone sizes are given selectively: once, few, many, or a class where the clone is expanded.

V gene	D gene	J gene	clone size	CDR3 DNA	CDR3 protein
TRBV5-6	NA	TRBJ2-7	NA	TGTGCCAGCAGCTTGGAATGGGCCCCAGGGGAATACTTC	CASSLEWAPGEYF
TRBV7-9	TRBD2	TRBJ2-3	NA	TGTGCCAGCAGCTTAGTACGAATAGCGGGGGCGAGCACAGATACGCAGTATTTT	CASSLVRIAGASTDTQYF
TRBV5-1	NA	TRBJ1-1	once	TGCGCCAGCAGCTTACGCGGGGCGTGGCGGCCCACTGAAGCTTTCTTT	CASSLRGAWRPTEAFF
TRBV28	NA	TRBJ2-3	NA	TGTGCCAGCAGTTTACTGGCGAGCACAGATGCGCAGTATTTT	CASSLLASTDAQYF
TRBV27	NA	TRBJ2-6	NA	TGTGCCAGCAGTTTTAGGGCAACTGGGGCCAACGTCCTGACTTTC	CASSFRATGANVLTF
TRBV7-9	TRBD2	TRBJ2-7	NA	TGTGCCAGCAGCTCATTAGCGGGGGCTTCCTACGAGCAGTACTTC	CASSSLAGASYEQYF
TRBV7-8	NA	TRBJ2-5	NA	TGTGCCAGCAGCTTATTCTCGTCGGGAGTTGAGACCCAGTACTTC	CASSLFSSGVETQYF
TRBV5-7	NA	TRBJ2-7	once	TGTGCCAGCAGCTTGACAAAATCCTACGAGCAGTACTTC	CASSLTKSYEQYF
TRBV6-1	NA	TRBJ2-2	NA	TGTGCCAGCAGTGCCTCTGGTTTTGCCGGGGAGCTGTTTTTT	CASSASGFAGELFF
TRBV28	TRBD1	TRBJ2-4	NA	TGTGCCAGCAGTCCCGGCAGGGGGCCTCTTCAGTACTTC	CASSPGRGPLQYF
TRBV2	NA	TRBJ1-2	NA	TGTGCCAGCAGTTCTTTGAAGGGTGGCTACACCTTC	CASSSLKGGYTF
TRBV28	TRBD1	TRBJ1-1	NA	TGTGCCAGCAGCCCCGGGACAGGGAACACTGAAGCTTTCTTT	CASSPGTGNTEAFF
TRBV7-9	NA	TRBJ2-1	NA	TGTGCCAGCAGCTTAACGGGGGACCGATACAATGAGCAGTTCTTC	CASSLTGDRYNEQFF
TRBV6-1	TRBD1	TRBJ2-7	NA	TGTGCCAGCAGTGTTTGGACAGGGAGCTACGAGCAGTACTTC	CASSVWTGSYEQYF
TRBV28	NA	TRBJ2-7	NA	TGTGCCAGCAGTCTCACCCGCTACGAGCAGTACTTC	CASSLTRYEQYF
TRBV27	NA	TRBJ2-1	once	TGTGCCAGCAGTTCGCTAGCCTACTCCTACAATGAGCAGTTCTTC	CASSSLAYSYNEQFF
TRBV6-5	TRBD1	TRBJ2-3	NA	TGTGCCAGCAGGACCGGGACAGTGTCAGGAGATACGCAGTATTTT	CASRTGTVSGDTQYF
TRBV15	NA	TRBJ1-1	once	TGTGCCACCAGCAGAGATTGGGCAGCCAAGAACACTGAAGCTTTCTTT	CATSRDWAAKNTEAFF
TRBV4-2	TRBD2	TRBJ2-3	once	TGTGCCAGCAGCCAAGGAACTAGCGGGGGGGGACGTACGCAGTATTTT	CASSQGTSGGGRTQYF
TRBV2	TRBD1	TRBJ1-1	NA	TGTGCCAGACGCAAGGGACAGTTGGACACTGAAGCTTTCTTT	CARRKGQLDTEAFF
TRBV10-2	TRBD2	TRBJ2-7	NA	TGCGCCAGCAGCTTAGGACTAGCGCCCTACGAGCAGTACTTC	CASSLGLAPYEQYF
TRBV28	NA	TRBJ2-1	once	TGTGCCAGCAGTTTATTAGGGGTTTTACTCAATGAGCAGTTCTTC	CASSLLGVLLNEQFF
TRBV30	TRBD1	TRBJ1-5	NA	TGTGCCTGGAGTGGGGGACAGGGCCTACATCAGCCCCAGCATTTT	CAWSGGQGLHQPQHF
TRBV4-2	TRBD1	TRBJ1-1	NA	TGTGCCAGCAGCCAAGCGGGCAGGGGGACTGAAGCTTTCTTT	CASSQAGRGTEAFF
TRBV7-9	TRBD2	TRBJ2-7	once	TGTGCCAGCAGCTTCGGACTAGCGGGGGGGTACGAGCAGTACTTC	CASSFGLAGGYEQYF
TRBV7-6	TRBD2	TRBJ2-7	NA	TGTGCCAGCAGCTTAGACGCCCTTCTAGCGGGGGGACACTACGAGCAGTACTTC	CASSLDALLAGGHYEQYF
TRBV10-3	NA	TRBJ1-4	NA	TGTGCCATCAGTGAGTCTTCCAGGGTTGAAAAACTGTTTTTT	CAISESSRVEKLFF
TRBV28	NA	TRBJ2-3	NA	TGTGCCAGCAGTTTAGAGCGATTCACAGATACGCAGTATTTT	CASSLERFTDTQYF
TRBV7-6	TRBD1	TRBJ1-6	NA	TGTGCCAGCAGCTTAACAGGGGTCAATTCACCCCTCCACTTT	CASSLTGVNSPLHF
TRBV4-1	NA	TRBJ1-1	NA	TGCGCCAGCAGCCTGCGGGGGGGGGATACTGAAGCTTTCTTT	CASSLRGGDTEAFF
TRBV7-9	NA	TRBJ2-7	once	TGTGCCAGCAGCGGACCGGACAGCCCGGCTGACGAGCAGTACTTC	CASSGPDSPADEQYF
TRBV4-1	NA	TRBJ2-3	NA	TGCGCCAGCAGCCAAGTATTAGCGTCGGGAGATACGCAGTATTTT	CASSQVLASGDTQYF
TRBV4-1	NA	TRBJ1-1	NA	TGCGCCAGCAGCCACCCCGGAGGTCCTTGGAGGACTGAAGCTTTCTTT	CASSHPGGPWRTEAFF
TRBV5-4	TRBD1	TRBJ1-5	NA	TGTGCCAGCAACCAGGACAGGGCGGACAATCAGCCCCAGCATTTT	CASNQDRADNQPQHF
TRBV4-1	TRBD2	TRBJ2-5	NA	TGCGCCAGCAGCCAACGGGGCGGGGGGCGCGAGACCCAGTACTTC	CASSQRGGGRETQYF
TRBV27	NA	TRBJ2-2	NA	TGTGCCAGCTCGAACACCGGGGAGCTGTTTTTT	CASSNTGELFF
TRBV4-1	NA	TRBJ2-1	NA	TGCGCCAGCAGCCAAGAGAGGAATGAGCAGTTCTTC	CASSQERNEQFF
TRBV28	NA	TRBJ2-1	large	TGTGCCAGCACCAGGGGGGGCTCCTACAATGAGCAGTTCTTC	CASTRGGSYNEQFF
TRBV27	NA	TRBJ2-2	NA	TGTGCCAGTACTCGTGACTTGAGGGGTATCCCCGGGGAGCTGTTTTTT	CASTRDLRGIPGELFF
TRBV27	TRBD2	TRBJ2-1	NA	TGTGCCAGCAGTTCAGTAGCGGGGGGGTACAATGAGCAGTTCTTC	CASSSVAGGYNEQFF
TRBV30	NA	TRBJ2-1	NA	TGTGCCTGGTCCCGGACGGGGCTAGGGGATGAGCAGTTCTTC	CAWSRTGLGDEQFF
TRBV4-1	NA	TRBJ2-7	NA	TGCGCCAGCAGCCAAGAACCAGGAGGCTTGGGCGAGCAGTACTTC	CASSQEPGGLGEQYF
TRBV2	NA	TRBJ1-3	NA	TGTGCCAGCACCGAGGGGTGGACATTCTCTGGAAACACCATATATTTT	CASTEGWTFSGNTIYF
TRBV11-2	NA	TRBJ2-1	NA	TGTGCCAGCAGCTTAGTGGCTGGGTGGAATGTGGAGCAGTTCTTC	CASSLVAGWNVEQFF
TRBV25-1	NA	TRBJ1-1	NA	TGTGCCAGCAGTTTTACAGGGATATACGCTTTCTTT	CASSFTGIYAFF
TRBV28	NA	TRBJ2-2	NA	TGTGCCAGCAGTCGGATACATAGCGGACTTACCGGGGGTTACGACACCGGGGAGCTGTTTTTT	CASSRIHSGLTGGYDTGELFF
TRBV20-1	NA	TRBJ2-7	NA	TGCAGTGCTAGGCGCTGGTGGGAGCAGTACTTC	CSARRWWEQYF
TRBV4-1	NA	TRBJ2-1	NA	TGCGCCAGCACAGGAGTCGGGGGCTCCTACAATGAGCAGTTCTTC	CASTGVGGSYNEQFF
TRBV28	NA	TRBJ2-1	NA	TGTGCCAGCAGTTCGTCAGGATTAAGCTCCTACAATGAGCAGTTCTTC	CASSSSGLSSYNEQFF
TRBV6-5	TRBD2	TRBJ2-1	NA	TGTGCCAGCAGTTACGGACTGGGAGGGAATGAGCAGTTCTTC	CASSYGLGGNEQFF